Listed below are T cell receptor beta chains from one sample, sequenced in a study of cytomegalovirus exposure and HLA in healthy donors. Only in-frame clones appear in the TCRdb table, and some are missing; sequencing was by immunoSEQ multiplex PCR. The sample lists 110,000 to 150,000 clones, around 9.7% occurring once. The sequencing sample was made of PBMCs. Every receptor here comes from a man aged 50-60 years in good health and CMV-seronegative. Each CDR3 is given with its conserved first and last residue. D genes are given only for firm matches. Clone size, where shown, is once, few, many, or a class for clones that have expanded.

j_call d_call clone_size cdr3_length v_call cdr3_aa cdr3_nt
TRBJ1-3 - - 12 TRBV19 CASRRAGNTIYF TGTGCCAGTCGACGGGCTGGAAACACCATATATTTT
TRBJ1-5 TRBD1 few 14 TRBV27 CASSSRQGYQPQHF TGTGCCAGCAGTTCTAGACAGGGTTATCAGCCCCAGCATTTT
TRBJ2-3 TRBD1 few 13 TRBV9 CASKGQGPDTQYF TGTGCCAGCAAAGGACAGGGGCCAGATACGCAGTATTTT
TRBJ1-1 - few 13 TRBV5-1 CASGAGGNTEAFF TGCGCCAGCGGGGCGGGAGGGAACACTGAAGCTTTCTTT
TRBJ1-3 TRBD1 - 16 TRBV6-1 CASSERTGASGNTIYF TGTGCCAGCAGTGAACGGACAGGGGCCTCTGGAAACACCATATATTTT
TRBJ2-1 - once 15 TRBV4-1 CASSQGPNSTYEQFF TGCGCCAGCAGCCAAGGGCCGAATAGCACTTATGAGCAGTTCTTC
TRBJ1-3 - - 15 TRBV30 CAWSVPQGWGNTIYF TGTGCCTGGAGTGTACCGCAGGGGTGGGGAAACACCATATATTTT
TRBJ2-2 - - 13 TRBV7-7 CASSPDNPGELFF TGTGCTAGCAGCCCGGACAATCCCGGGGAGCTGTTTTTT
TRBJ2-1 TRBD2 few 14 TRBV30 CAWSSTSGYNEQFF TGTGCCTGGAGCAGTACTAGCGGATACAATGAGCAGTTCTTC
TRBJ2-1 TRBD2 few 13 TRBV7-6 CASSLVLAGEQFF TGTGCCAGCAGCTTAGTTCTAGCGGGAGAGCAGTTCTTC
TRBJ1-4 - few 11 TRBV6-6 CASSFDEKLFF TGTGCCAGCAGTTTCGATGAAAAACTGTTTTTT
TRBJ2-3 - - 13 TRBV29-1 CSVPLAGADTQYF TGCAGCGTCCCTCTAGCCGGCGCGGATACGCAGTATTTT
TRBJ1-3 - few 16 TRBV2 CASSGIRGASGNTIYF TGTGCCAGCAGTGGTATCCGGGGGGCCTCTGGAAACACCATATATTTT
TRBJ1-2 TRBD1 few 14 TRBV28 CASSLTGSNTGYTF TGTGCCAGCAGTTTGACAGGGAGCAATACGGGCTACACCTTC
TRBJ2-5 - few 14 TRBV6-1 CASKWTELPETQYF TGTGCCAGCAAATGGACAGAACTCCCGGAGACCCAGTACTTC
TRBJ1-5 - few 14 TRBV29-1 CSVEVRQGDQPQHF TGCAGCGTTGAGGTTCGGCAGGGCGATCAGCCCCAGCATTTT
TRBJ2-3 TRBD2 few 17 TRBV28 CASSLPGLAGSTDTQYF TGTGCCAGCAGCCTACCCGGACTAGCGGGATCCACAGATACGCAGTATTTT
TRBJ2-2 TRBD1 - 15 TRBV19 CASREQGAQTGELFF TGTGCCAGTAGGGAACAGGGGGCGCAGACCGGGGAGCTGTTTTTT